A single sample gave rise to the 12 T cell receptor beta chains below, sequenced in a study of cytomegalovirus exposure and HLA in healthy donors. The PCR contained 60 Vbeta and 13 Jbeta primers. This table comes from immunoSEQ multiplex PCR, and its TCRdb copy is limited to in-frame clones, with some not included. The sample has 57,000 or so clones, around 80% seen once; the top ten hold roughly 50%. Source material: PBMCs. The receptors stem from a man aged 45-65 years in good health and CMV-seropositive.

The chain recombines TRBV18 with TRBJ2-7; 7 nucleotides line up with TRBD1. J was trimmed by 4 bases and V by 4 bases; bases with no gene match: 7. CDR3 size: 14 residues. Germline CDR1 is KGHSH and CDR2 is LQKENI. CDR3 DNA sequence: TGTGCCAGCTCACTGATAGGACAGGATTACGAGCAGTACTTC. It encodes CASSLIGQDYEQYF. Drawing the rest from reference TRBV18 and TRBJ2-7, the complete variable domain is NAGVMQNPRHLVRRRGQEARLRCSPMKGHSHVYWYRQLPEEGLKFMVYLQKENIIDESGMPKERFSAEFPKEGPSILRIQQVVRGDSAAYFCASSLIGQDYEQYFGPGTRLTVT.

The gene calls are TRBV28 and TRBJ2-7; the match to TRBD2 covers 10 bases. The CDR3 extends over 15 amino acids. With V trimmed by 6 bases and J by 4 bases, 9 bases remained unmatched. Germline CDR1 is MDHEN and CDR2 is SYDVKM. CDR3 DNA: TGTGCCAGCAGCAAGGGACTAGCGCTCAGTTACGAGCAGTACTTC. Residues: CASSKGLALSYEQYF.

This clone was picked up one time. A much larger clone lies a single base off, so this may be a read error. CDR3 residues: CDSSTAGTQYF. In DNA form, the CDR3 reads TGTGACAGCAGTACCGCCGGTACGCAGTATTTT. The V gene is TRBV6-5, the J gene TRBJ2-3; no definite D call. This CDR3 has 11 residues. Germline V gene sequence: CDR1 MNHEY, CDR2 SVGAGI.

The CDR3 DNA reads TGTGCCAGTCAGAAGAGGGGGCGTGAGGCGAATGGCTACACCTTC. It is translated as CASQKRGREANGYTF. The chain employs TRBV6-1 and TRBJ1-2, with 7 nucleotides matching TRBD1. The J segment lost 6 bases and the V segment lost 9 bases, leaving 16 bases of the junction unmatched. Germline CDR1 MNHNS, CDR2 SASEGT. This CDR3 is built from 15 residues.

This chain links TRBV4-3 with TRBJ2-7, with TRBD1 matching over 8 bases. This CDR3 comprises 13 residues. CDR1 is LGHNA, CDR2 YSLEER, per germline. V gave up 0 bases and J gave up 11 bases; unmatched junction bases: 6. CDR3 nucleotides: TGCGCCAGCAGCCAAGAATTTGGGACAGGCGAGTACTTC. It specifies CASSQEFGTGEYF.

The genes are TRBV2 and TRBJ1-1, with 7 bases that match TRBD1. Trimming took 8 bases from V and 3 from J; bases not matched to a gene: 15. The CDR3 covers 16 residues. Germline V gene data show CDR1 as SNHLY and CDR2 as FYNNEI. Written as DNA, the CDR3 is TGTGCCAGCCGCCTGAGCCCGCGACAGGGTCACACTGAAGCTTTCTTT. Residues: CASRLSPRQGHTEAFF.

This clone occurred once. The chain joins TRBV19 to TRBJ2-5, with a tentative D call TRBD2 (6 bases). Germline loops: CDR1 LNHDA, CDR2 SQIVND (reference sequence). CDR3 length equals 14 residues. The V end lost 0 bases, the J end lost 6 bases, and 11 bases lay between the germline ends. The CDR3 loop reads CASSIEGGVKTQYF. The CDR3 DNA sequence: TGTGCCAGTAGTATAGAGGGAGGAGTGAAGACCCAGTACTTC. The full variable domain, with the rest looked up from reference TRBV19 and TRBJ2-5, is DGGITQSPKYLFRKEGQNVTLSCEQNLNHDAMYWYRQDPGQGLRLIYYSQIVNDFQKGDIAEGYSVSREKKESFPLTVTSAQKNPTAFYLCASSIEGGVKTQYFGPGTRLLVL.

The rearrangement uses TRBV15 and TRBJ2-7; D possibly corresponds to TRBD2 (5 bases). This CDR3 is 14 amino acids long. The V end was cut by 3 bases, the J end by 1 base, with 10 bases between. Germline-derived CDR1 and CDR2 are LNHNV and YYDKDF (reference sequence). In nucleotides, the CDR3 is TGTGCCACCAGCAGGAGGGAGATTTCCTACGAGCAGTACTTC. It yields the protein CATSRREISYEQYF.

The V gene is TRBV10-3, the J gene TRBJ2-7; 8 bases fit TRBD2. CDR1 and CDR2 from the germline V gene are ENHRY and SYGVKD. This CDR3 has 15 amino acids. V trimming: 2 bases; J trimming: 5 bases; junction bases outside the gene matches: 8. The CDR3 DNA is TGTGCCATCAGTGAGGACAGCGGGAGTTTCGACGAGCAGTACTTC. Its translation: CAISEDSGSFDEQYF.

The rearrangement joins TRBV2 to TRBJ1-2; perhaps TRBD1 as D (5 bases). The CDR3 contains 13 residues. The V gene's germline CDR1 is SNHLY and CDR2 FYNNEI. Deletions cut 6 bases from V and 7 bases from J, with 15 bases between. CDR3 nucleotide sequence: TGTGCCAGCAGAACGGGCGGGACGGCTGGCTACACCTTC. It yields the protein CASRTGGTAGYTF.

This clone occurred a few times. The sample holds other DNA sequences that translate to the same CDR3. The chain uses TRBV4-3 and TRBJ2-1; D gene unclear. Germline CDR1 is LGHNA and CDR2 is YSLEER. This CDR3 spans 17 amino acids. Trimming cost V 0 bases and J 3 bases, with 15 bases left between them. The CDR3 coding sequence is TGCGCCAGCAGCCAAGATATCATAGTAGTTATCTACAATGAGCAGTTCTTC. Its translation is CASSQDIIVVIYNEQFF.

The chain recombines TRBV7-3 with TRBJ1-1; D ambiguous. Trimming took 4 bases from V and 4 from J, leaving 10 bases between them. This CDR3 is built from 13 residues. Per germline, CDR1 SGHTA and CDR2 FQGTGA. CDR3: CASSSGPGTEAFF. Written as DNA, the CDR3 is TGTGCCAGCAGCTCCGGTCCAGGCACTGAAGCTTTCTTT.